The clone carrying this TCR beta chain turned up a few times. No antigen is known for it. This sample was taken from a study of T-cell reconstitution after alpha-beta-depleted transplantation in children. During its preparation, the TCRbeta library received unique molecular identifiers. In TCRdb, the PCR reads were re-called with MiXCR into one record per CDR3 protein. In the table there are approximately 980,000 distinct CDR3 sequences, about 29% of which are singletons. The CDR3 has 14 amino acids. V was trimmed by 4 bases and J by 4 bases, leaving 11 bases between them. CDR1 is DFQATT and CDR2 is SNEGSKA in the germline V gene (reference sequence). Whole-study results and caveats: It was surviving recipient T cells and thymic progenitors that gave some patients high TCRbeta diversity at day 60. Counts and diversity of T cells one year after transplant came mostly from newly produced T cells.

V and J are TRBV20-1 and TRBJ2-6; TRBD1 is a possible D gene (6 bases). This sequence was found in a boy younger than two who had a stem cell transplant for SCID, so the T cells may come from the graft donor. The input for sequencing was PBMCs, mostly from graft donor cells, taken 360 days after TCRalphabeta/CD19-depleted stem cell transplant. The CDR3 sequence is CSATTGHGANVLTF. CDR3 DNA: TGCAGTGCTACCACAGGGCACGGGGCCAACGTCCTGACTTTC.